What follows is one TCR beta chain and its context. This CDR3 is 18 amino acids long. Germline CDR1 SEHNR, CDR2 FQNEAQ (reference sequence). Between the trimmed V and J ends, which lost 3 bases and 9 bases, there was a span of 27 bases. As handled by the study authors: Reference gene primers were amplified, and this amplification served to estimate nucleated cell counts. Profiling relied on immunoSEQ multiplex PCR, and the TCRdb table lists in-frame clones only, not all of them. The V and J calls and the clone size are those of that table, but D and trimming were determined from the DNA. The repertoire has fewer than 300,000 clones, roughly 85% of them found once; the top ten carry roughly 5.3%. The record originates from a study of blood T cell repertoires in COVID-19. Study details: The United States, Italy and Spain were the sources of the acute and convalescent COVID-19 samples. Sources were T cells, B-cell-depleted T cells, or PBMCs; the material itself was cDNA or gDNA.

Sequencing was done on a sample of peripheral blood. The TCR originated in a man in his fifties or sixties with active or convalescent COVID-19. This chain links TRBV7-9 with TRBJ2-1; D is uncertain. The CDR3 protein is CASSFNPRLRRPESEQFF. The CDR3 DNA reads as TGTGCCAGCAGCTTCAACCCCAGGCTCAGAAGACCGGAAAGTGAGCAGTTCTTC.